This entry features one T cell receptor (beta chain) sequence. Its antigen has not been determined. No much larger clone exists at a distance of one base, and base qualities are not known. V is shortened by 1 base, J by 6 bases, and the region joining them spans 6 bases. CDR1 is given as GTSNPN and CDR2 as SVGIG, both from the germline V gene (reference sequence). The CDR3, cysteine through phenylalanine, is 12 amino acids long. Just the 36-base CDR3 DNA is kept, in frame starting at base 1. These data come from a study of blood T cell repertoires in COVID-19 (dated by TCRdb to the early 2020s). Looking at the study overall: Samples from collaborators originated in the United States, Italy and Spain and spanned both the acute and convalescent phases of COVID-19. The prospective study material was composed of cDNA or gDNA derived from T cells, B-cell-depleted T cells, or PBMCs. Subjects who had been exposed to COVID-19, were actively infected with it, or had recovered from it provided the deeply sampled blood TCRbeta repertoires that made up the dataset. The repertoires were made available in a free public database intended to serve as a resource for research on the immune response to SARS-CoV-2. Samples were obtained from the ongoing ImmuneRACE study (first 160 participants) and from some 1,300 subjects provided by 6 global collaborators. A de-identified subject ID, COVID-19 status, age in years and sex were almost always included in the sample metadata. Where HLA class I and class II types were available, the types were taken from metadata supplied by the sample provider, not from assay-based typing. Beyond this particular receptor, the publication reports: How much clinical and demographic metadata was included differed by source and by participant, and the metadata was provided uncurated.

The immunoSEQ Assay, a bias-controlled multiplex PCR, was used to amplify TCRbeta CDR3 regions from genomic DNA. Regarding the original processing steps: The number of nucleated cells in each sample was estimated from the amplification of reference gene primers within the assay. To quantify the absolute abundance of each unique TCRbeta CDR3 rearrangement, sequence reads were collapsed and filtered. For each sample, productive Simpson clonality was calculated as the square root of Simpson's diversity index over productive rearrangements. Here the immuneACCESS table is served through TCRdb, limited to in-frame sequences with V and J called. Missing clones are a known gap in these copies; in checked studies unresolved V genes cover under half, and the rest lacks a known reason. V, J and clone size reflect that table, while D and trimming were determined from the DNA. For this sample there are roughly 51,000 clones; around 90% appear just once. The ten most abundant clones make up approximately 7.6% of the sample.

Whole blood was collected in K2EDTA tubes by collaborating institutions according to the institutions' own protocols. For TCRbeta analysis, collaborators shipped samples in one of three forms: frozen whole blood, isolated PBMCs, or DNA extracted from either of those sample types. The sequence is built from TRBV30 and TRBJ2-2, with an unclear D gene assignment. Sequencing was performed on peripheral blood. This receptor was taken from a woman aged 60 to 75 with active or convalescent COVID-19. At the DNA level, the sequence is TGTGCCTGGAGTGGGCTGCCCGGGGAGCTGTTTTTT. The resulting protein is CAWSGLPGELFF.